The source of this T cell receptor beta chain is a study of T cell repertoires in cytomegalovirus infection (dated by TCRdb to the late 2010s). Notes on the research overall: Alongside well-studied HLA-B-restricted epitopes, the peptide stimulations were aimed at recently identified HLA-C-restricted CMV epitopes, whose presentation resists viral immunomodulation. Donor HLA type was relevant to the analysis, as public TCR beta signatures indicated carriage of CMV infection together with the matching HLA type.

The run used an Illumina HiSeq 1500. The public reads were quality trimmed at Q25 with fastp and then assembled into clones with MiXCR by TCRdb, keeping productive beta chains. Identical CDR3 proteins give one entry, which carries the most common genes and DNA. Across this sample there are some 800,000 distinct CDR3 sequences, with 32% seen only once. The ten biggest clones cover over 10% of the sample. With regard to this clonotype: It has no known antigen specificity. Base qualities are not recorded, but no much larger clone differs from it by a single base.

Findings and caveats that apply to the study as a whole: The ex vivo response was dominated by HLA-C-restricted CMV-specific TCR beta clonotypes, which also provided the single most frequent clonotype in two of eight donors. In both this cohort and an independent cohort of a few hundred donors, the cumulative frequency of public TCR beta family members distinguished carriers of CMV infection plus the relevant HLA type.

This specimen's treatment or condition label, interpreted: in vitro stimulation with specific CMV peptide epitopes to enrich CMV-specific T cells. This sequence was found in a human donor in good health (CMV status not recorded). Some clones in this sample may be carry-over from other donors' samples. The input for sequencing was cultured CD8+ T cells from PBMCs, taken from culture after CMV antigen stimulation.

For the CDR3, the sequence is CASNRGLLETQYF. DNA sequence: TGTGCCAGCAACAGGGGCCTTTTGGAGACCCAGTACTTC. The chain was built from TRBV7-9 and TRBJ2-5; TRBD1 matches 7 bases in the middle. Its CDR3 holds 13 amino acids, cysteine through phenylalanine. Just CDR3 DNA is preserved here, 39 bases in frame from base 1. Unmatched junction bases come to 7, with V trimmed by 7 bases and J by 5 bases. Sequences SEHNR (CDR1) and FQNEAQ (CDR2) are obtained from the germline V gene (reference sequence).